Below are 2 T cell receptor beta chains sequenced from a single sample in a study of T cells in Graves' hyperthyroidism and ophthalmopathy. Amplification targeted TCR beta CDR3 regions from RNA transcripts. During a first-round RT-PCR of the TCR CDR3, the HTBI primer set was used. TCRdb re-called the multiplex PCR reads with MiXCR, one entry per CDR3 protein. The table lists a few hundred thousand distinct CDR3 sequences, approximately 23% of them singletons. Sequenced material: blood. Receptors were obtained from a woman in her 70s with Graves' ophthalmopathy.

This clonotype was found many times. The chain joins TRBV7-9 to TRBJ1-2; D unresolved. V gave up 1 base and J gave up 7 bases, with 16 bases separating them. The length of the CDR3 is 15 residues. CDR1 is SEHNR and CDR2 is FQNEAQ in the germline V gene (reference sequence). CDR3 sequence: CASSLEGAGSSGYTF. CDR3 nucleotide sequence: TGTGCCAGCAGCTTAGAAGGCGCAGGATCGAGTGGCTACACCTTC. Looking up the rest from reference TRBV7-9 and TRBJ1-2 gives the full variable domain: DTGVSQNPRHKITKRGQNVTFRCDPISEHNRLYWYRQTLGQGPEFLTYFQNEAQLEKSRLLSDRFSAERPKGSFSTLEIQRTEQGDSAMYLCASSLEGAGSSGYTFGSGTRLTVV.

V and J are TRBV4-3 and TRBJ2-5; 7 bases align to TRBD1. Germline values: CDR1 LGHNA, CDR2 YSLEER. The CDR3 extends over 15 amino acids. With 4 bases clipped from V and 0 bases from J, the junction kept 5 bases outside the gene matches. CDR3 amino acids: CASSPHGTDQETQYF. The CDR3 coding sequence is TGCGCCAGCAGCCCCCACGGGACAGACCAAGAGACCCAGTACTTC.